One sample yielded the 13 T cell receptor beta chains listed below, sequenced in a study of blood T cells in healthy people across ages. The second PCR ran about 6 to 12 cycles with a sample-barcoded 5' primer and J-beta primers. TCRdb recomputed calls from the 5' RACE reads with MiXCR, one row per CDR3 protein. The top ten clones hold 10% of a sample with about 930,000 distinct CDR3 sequences, just under 30% of them seen once. The data were also submitted as part of a second study, on T cells of mothers and their children.

The sequenced sample consisted of blood. The origin of the receptors is a woman in her thirties or forties in good health.

This clonotype has a single count. This chain connects TRBV7-9 to TRBJ2-2, with 9 nucleotides matching TRBD1. The CDR3 extends over 14 amino acids. The V segment lost 8 bases and the J segment 4 bases; nucleotides outside the gene matches: 5. Germline CDR1 reads SEHNR; CDR2 reads FQNEAQ (reference sequence). The CDR3 DNA sequence: TGTGCCAGCCAAGGGGGACAGGGCACCGGGGAGCTGTTTTTT. Translating it yields CASQGGQGTGELFF.

The gene calls are TRBV20-1 and TRBJ1-2, with D perhaps matching TRBD1 (6 bases). V was trimmed by 5 bases and J by 8 bases, leaving 18 bases between them. CDR1 is DFQATT, CDR2 SNEGSKA, per germline (reference sequence). The CDR3 is 13 amino acids. The CDR3 coding sequence is TGCAGTGCTGAGGACAGTCGTAGAAGGGGCTACACCTTC. It is translated as CSAEDSRRRGYTF.

The chain has TRBV4-3 and TRBJ1-3; a possible D gene is TRBD1 (5 bases). This CDR3 has 15 residues. With 8 bases removed from V and 3 bases from J, the gap between germline ends came to 17 bases. The germline V gene has CDR1 LGHNA and CDR2 YSLEER. CDR3 residues: CASSRVFGLGNTIYF. DNA of the CDR3: TGCGCCAGCTCCAGGGTTTTCGGCCTTGGAAACACCATATATTTT.

This chain's CDR3 is CASSPGDRGHGYTF. As DNA, the CDR3 is TGTGCCAGCAGTCCCGGGGACAGGGGGCATGGCTACACCTTC. The rearrangement joins TRBV12-3 or TRBV12-4 to TRBJ1-2; 12 bases match TRBD1. The length of the CDR3 is 14 residues. The junction had 4 bases not matched to a gene; V was cut back by 5 bases and J by 6 bases.

The chain links TRBV20-1 to TRBJ2-3; D is unclear. V gave up 5 bases and J gave up 1 base, with 13 bases separating them. Germline V gene data show CDR1 as DFQATT and CDR2 as SNEGSKA (reference sequence). This CDR3 has 14 amino acids. The CDR3 DNA reads as TGCAGTGCTGGTCTTGTGGCTGGCACAGATACGCAGTATTTT. Translated: CSAGLVAGTDTQYF.

In this sample, this clonotype turned up many times. The chain combines TRBV29-1 with TRBJ2-3; 7 positions match TRBD2. The length of the CDR3 is 15 residues. V lost 0 bases to trimming and J lost 1 base; unmatched junction nucleotides: 4. Germline CDR1 SQVTM, CDR2 ANQGSEA. Written as DNA, the CDR3 is TGCAGCGTTGAAGATTGGGCGGGGGGCACAGATACGCAGTATTTT. Protein: CSVEDWAGGTDTQYF.

This chain links TRBV9 with TRBJ2-1, with 11 bases that match TRBD2. This CDR3 contains 17 residues. The germline V gene has CDR1 SGDLS and CDR2 YYNGEE. V trimming: 3 bases; J trimming: 8 bases; junction bases outside the gene matches: 13. The CDR3 sequence: CASSDRSSGGPVYEQFF. DNA for the CDR3: TGTGCCAGCAGCGATCGATCTAGCGGGGGGCCAGTTTATGAGCAGTTCTTC.

This clonotype has just a few counts. The rearrangement uses TRBV28 and TRBJ1-5; weak D call: TRBD1 (6 bases). CDR3 length: 15 amino acids. In germline, CDR1 is MDHEN, CDR2 SYDVKM. V lost 2 bases and J 4 bases, leaving 12 bases between the germline ends. In nucleotides, the CDR3 is TGTGCCAGCAGTTTAGGCGGACAGTCAAATCAGCCCCAGCATTTT. Its protein product is CASSLGGQSNQPQHF.

CDR3 sequence (DNA): TGTGCCAGCAGCGCAGGACTAGCGGGGCGGCGAGAGACCCAGTACTTC. Translation: CASSAGLAGRRETQYF. The chain employs TRBV2 and TRBJ2-4, with 12 nucleotides matching TRBD2. The J call may be faulty, since TRBJ2-5 better matches the DNA end. Germline V gene lookup returns CDR1 SNHLY and CDR2 FYNNEI. CDR3 length: 16 amino acids.

This clonotype was counted only a few times. This may be a read error: a much more frequent sequence differs by one nucleotide. The V gene is TRBV19, the J gene TRBJ2-7, with D maybe TRBD2 (5 bases). Trimming shortened V by 6 bases and J by 2 bases, and 20 bases separated the two germline ends. This CDR3 is built from 16 residues. The germline V gene has CDR1 LNHDA and CDR2 SQIVND (reference sequence). CDR3 protein: CASSPREGQNPYEQYF. The CDR3 DNA sequence: TGTGCCAGTAGCCCCCGAGAGGGCCAGAACCCCTACGAGCAGTACTTC.

The chain employs TRBV12-3 or TRBV12-4 and TRBJ1-2, with D unclear. The CDR3 spans 14 residues. V lost 3 bases to trimming and J lost 4 bases, with 12 bases between them. The DNA for the CDR3 is TGTGCCAGCAGTTTCGCAGGTCGGAGCTATGGCTACACCTTC. It is translated as CASSFAGRSYGYTF.

This chain uses TRBV12-3 or TRBV12-4 with TRBJ2-2, with TRBD2 identical over 7 bases. Trimming cost V 5 bases and J 0 bases; bases outside gene matches: 0. The CDR3 loop spans 14 amino acids. Here the CDR3 reads CASSSGANTGELFF. CDR3 nucleotide sequence: TGTGCCAGCAGTAGCGGGGCGAACACCGGGGAGCTGTTTTTT.

The rearrangement links TRBV28 to TRBJ2-4, with TRBD2 matching over 9 bases. The end of the DNA aligns better with TRBJ2-5, so the J call may be wrong. CDR3 size: 14 residues. Looked up from germline, CDR1 is MDHEN and CDR2 is SYDVKM. As DNA, the CDR3 is TGTGCCAGTGCGGCGGGGGGGTGGCAAGAGACCCAGTACTTC. Translating gives CASAAGGWQETQYF.